This TCR beta chain was observed in a study of T-cell memory formation after mild COVID-19. Germline V gives CDR1 MNHEY, CDR2 SVGEGT. This CDR3 has 13 residues. With V trimmed by 5 bases and J by 5 bases, 3 bases remained unmatched. From the 5' RACE reads, TCRdb called clonotypes with MiXCR, one entry per CDR3 protein. The repertoire holds fewer than 400,000 distinct CDR3 sequences, with around 13% as singletons. The genes are TRBV6-2 or TRBV6-3 and TRBJ1-2, with 9 positions matching TRBD1. The TCR was taken from a man aged 18 to 29 who had mild COVID-19 (a few samples of this study predate the infection). Cell type and time point are not known. The sample taken for sequencing was PBMCs or a T cell subset sorted from them (not recorded which). The DNA for the CDR3 is TGTGCCAGCAGTACAGGGGGCTTATATGGCTACACCTTC. Translated, it gives CASSTGGLYGYTF.